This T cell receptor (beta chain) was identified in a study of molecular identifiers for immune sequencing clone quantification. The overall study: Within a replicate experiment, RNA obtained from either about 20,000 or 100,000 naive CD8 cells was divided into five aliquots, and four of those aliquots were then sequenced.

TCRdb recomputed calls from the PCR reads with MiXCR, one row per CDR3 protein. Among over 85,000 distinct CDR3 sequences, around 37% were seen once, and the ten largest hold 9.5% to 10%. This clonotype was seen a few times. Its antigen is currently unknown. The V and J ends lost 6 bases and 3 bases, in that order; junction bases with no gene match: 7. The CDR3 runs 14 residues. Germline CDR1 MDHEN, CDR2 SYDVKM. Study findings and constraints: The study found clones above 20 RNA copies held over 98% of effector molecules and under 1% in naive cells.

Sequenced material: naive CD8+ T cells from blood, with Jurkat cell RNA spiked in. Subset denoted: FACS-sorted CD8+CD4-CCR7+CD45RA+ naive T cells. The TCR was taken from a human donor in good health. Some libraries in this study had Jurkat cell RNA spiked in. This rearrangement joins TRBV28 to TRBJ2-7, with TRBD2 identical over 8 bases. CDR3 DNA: TGTGCCAGCAGCGAAAGAGCGGGAGTCTACGAGCAGTACTTC. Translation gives CASSERAGVYEQYF. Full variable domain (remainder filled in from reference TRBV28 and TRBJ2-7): DVKVTQSSRYLVKRTGEKVFLECVQDMDHENMFWYRQDPGLGLRLIYFSYDVKMKEKGDIPEGYSVSREKKERFSLILESASTNQTSMYLCASSERAGVYEQYFGPGTRLTVT.